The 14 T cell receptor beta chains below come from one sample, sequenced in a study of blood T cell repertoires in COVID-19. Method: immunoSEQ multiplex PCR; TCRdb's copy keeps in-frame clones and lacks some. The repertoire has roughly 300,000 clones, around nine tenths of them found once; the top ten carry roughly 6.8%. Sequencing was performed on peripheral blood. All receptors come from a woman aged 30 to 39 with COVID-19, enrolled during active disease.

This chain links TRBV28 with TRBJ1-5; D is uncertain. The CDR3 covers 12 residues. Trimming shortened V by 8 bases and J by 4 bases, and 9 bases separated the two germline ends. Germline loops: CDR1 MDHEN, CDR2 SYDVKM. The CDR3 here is CASSYFNQPQHF. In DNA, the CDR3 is TGTGCCAGCTCCTACTTTAATCAGCCCCAGCATTTT.

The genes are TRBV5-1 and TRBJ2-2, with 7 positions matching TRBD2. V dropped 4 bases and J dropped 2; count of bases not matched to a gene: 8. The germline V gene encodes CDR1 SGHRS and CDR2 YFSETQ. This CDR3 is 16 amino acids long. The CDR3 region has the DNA TGCGCCAGCAGCCCCCGGACTAGAAGCAACACCGGGGAGCTGTTTTTT. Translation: CASSPRTRSNTGELFF.

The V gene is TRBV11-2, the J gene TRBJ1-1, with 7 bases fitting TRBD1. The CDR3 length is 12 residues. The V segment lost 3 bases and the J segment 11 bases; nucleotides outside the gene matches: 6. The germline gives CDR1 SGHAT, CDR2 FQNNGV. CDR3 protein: CASSLVTGTAFF. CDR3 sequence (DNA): TGTGCCAGCAGCTTGGTGACAGGGACTGCTTTCTTT.

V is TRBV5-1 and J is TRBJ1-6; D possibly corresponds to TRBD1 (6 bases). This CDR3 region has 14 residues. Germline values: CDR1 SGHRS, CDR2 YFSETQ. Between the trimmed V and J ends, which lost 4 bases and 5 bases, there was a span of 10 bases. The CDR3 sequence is CASSPDSHNSPLHF. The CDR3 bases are TGCGCCAGCAGCCCGGACAGCCATAATTCACCCCTCCACTTT.

DNA for the CDR3: TGTGCCAGCAGTCGGACAAATAGCAATCAGCCCCAGCATTTT. The encoded protein is CASSRTNSNQPQHF. J is TRBJ1-5 and V is TRBV6-2 or TRBV6-3; the D gene is possibly TRBD1 (5 bases). The CDR3 length is 14 residues. V was shortened by 5 bases and J by 0 bases, with 8 bases between the two germline ends. Germline V lookup: CDR1 MNHEY, CDR2 SVGEGT.

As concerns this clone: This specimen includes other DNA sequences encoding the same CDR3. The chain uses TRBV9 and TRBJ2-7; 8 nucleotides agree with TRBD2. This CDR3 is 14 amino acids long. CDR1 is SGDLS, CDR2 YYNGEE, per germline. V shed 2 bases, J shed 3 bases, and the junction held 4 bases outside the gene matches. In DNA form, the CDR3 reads TGTGCCAGCAGCGTTTCCGGGACTAGCTACGAGCAGTACTTC. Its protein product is CASSVSGTSYEQYF.

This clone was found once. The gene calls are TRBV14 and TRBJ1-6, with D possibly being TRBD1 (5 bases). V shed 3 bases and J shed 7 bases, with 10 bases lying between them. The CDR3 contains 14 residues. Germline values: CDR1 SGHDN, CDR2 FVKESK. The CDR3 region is CASSHMTVNSPLHF. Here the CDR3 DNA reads TGTGCCAGCAGCCATATGACAGTCAATTCACCCCTCCACTTT.

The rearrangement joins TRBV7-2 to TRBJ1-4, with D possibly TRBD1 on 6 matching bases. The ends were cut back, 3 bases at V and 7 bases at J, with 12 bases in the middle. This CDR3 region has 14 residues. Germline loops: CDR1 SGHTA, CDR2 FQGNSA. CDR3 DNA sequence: TGTGCCAGCAGCTTCGGACAGCTAAGTGAAAAACTGTTTTTT. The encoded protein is CASSFGQLSEKLFF.

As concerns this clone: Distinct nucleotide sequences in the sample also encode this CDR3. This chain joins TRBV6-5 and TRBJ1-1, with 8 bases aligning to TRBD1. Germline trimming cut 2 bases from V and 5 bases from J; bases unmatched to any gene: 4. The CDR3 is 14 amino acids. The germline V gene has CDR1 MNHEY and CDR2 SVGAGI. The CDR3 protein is CASSYGQGGTEAFF. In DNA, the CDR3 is TGTGCCAGCAGTTACGGACAGGGCGGGACTGAAGCTTTCTTT.

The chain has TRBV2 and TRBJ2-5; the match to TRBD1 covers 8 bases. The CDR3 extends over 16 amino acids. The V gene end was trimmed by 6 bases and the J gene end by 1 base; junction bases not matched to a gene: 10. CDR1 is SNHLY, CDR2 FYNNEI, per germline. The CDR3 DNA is TGTGCCAGCAGCCACAAATCTACAGGGGGCCAAGAGACCCAGTACTTC. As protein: CASSHKSTGGQETQYF.

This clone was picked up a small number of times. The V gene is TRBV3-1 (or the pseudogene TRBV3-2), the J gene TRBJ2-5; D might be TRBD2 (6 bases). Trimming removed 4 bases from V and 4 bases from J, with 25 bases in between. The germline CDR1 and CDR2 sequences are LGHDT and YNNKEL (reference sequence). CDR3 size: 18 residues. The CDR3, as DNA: TGTGCCAGCAGCCCCGGAGCCGTCTTTCGGGGGAGGTCAGAGACCCAGTACTTC. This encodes CASSPGAVFRGRSETQYF.

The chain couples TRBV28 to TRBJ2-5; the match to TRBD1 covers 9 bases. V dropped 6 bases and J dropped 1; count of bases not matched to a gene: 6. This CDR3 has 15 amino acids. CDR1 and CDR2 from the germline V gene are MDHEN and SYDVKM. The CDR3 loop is CASRPGTGFQETQYF. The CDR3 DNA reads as TGTGCCAGCAGACCCGGGACAGGGTTCCAAGAGACCCAGTACTTC.

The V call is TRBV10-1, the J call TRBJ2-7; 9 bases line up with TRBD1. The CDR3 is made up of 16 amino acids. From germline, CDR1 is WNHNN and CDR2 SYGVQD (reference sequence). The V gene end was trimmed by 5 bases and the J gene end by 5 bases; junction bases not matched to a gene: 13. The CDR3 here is CASSPGRPGQGHEQYF. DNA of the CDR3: TGCGCCAGCAGTCCTGGCCGTCCGGGACAGGGCCACGAGCAGTACTTC.

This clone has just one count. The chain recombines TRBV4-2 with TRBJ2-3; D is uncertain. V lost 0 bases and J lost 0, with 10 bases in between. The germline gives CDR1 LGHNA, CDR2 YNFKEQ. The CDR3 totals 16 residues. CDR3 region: CASSQEVRTSTDTQYF. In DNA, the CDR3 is TGTGCCAGCAGCCAAGAAGTCCGAACTAGCACAGATACGCAGTATTTT.